The 27 T cell receptor beta chains below were found in one sample sequenced in a study of blood T cell repertoires in COVID-19. Assay used: immunoSEQ multiplex PCR; TCRdb lists only in-frame clones, some missing. The top ten hold around 10% of the sample, which has 150,000 or so clones, roughly 84% seen once. The sequenced material came from peripheral blood. These receptor sequences come from a woman aged 55-75 years with COVID-19, enrolled during active disease.

In this sample, this clone turned up a few times. The chain employs TRBV18 and TRBJ2-7; D is possibly TRBD2 (5 bases). The length of the CDR3 is 14 residues. V lost 1 base to trimming and J lost 2 bases, with 9 bases between them. The germline V gene encodes CDR1 KGHSH and CDR2 LQKENI. The CDR3 reads CASSPRQEAYEQYF. CDR3 coding DNA: TGTGCCAGCTCACCACGGCAGGAGGCCTACGAGCAGTACTTC.

J is TRBJ2-1 and V is TRBV29-1, with D maybe TRBD1 (5 bases). In germline, CDR1 is SQVTM, CDR2 ANQGSEA. The CDR3 has 13 amino acids. The V end lost 1 base, the J end lost 8 bases, and 12 bases lay between the germline ends. The CDR3 bases are TGCAGCGTTGAAGGGCAGGGTCTCCATGAGCAGTTCTTC. Translated: CSVEGQGLHEQFF.

This clone was observed once. V gene TRBV7-9 combines with J gene TRBJ2-7, with 7 positions matching TRBD2. The CDR3 consists of 15 residues. J gave up 2 bases and V 2 bases, and 6 bases lay outside the gene matches. Germline CDR1 is SEHNR and CDR2 is FQNEAQ (reference sequence). The CDR3 reads CASSLLGTKTYEQYF. For the CDR3, the DNA is TGTGCCAGCAGCTTATTAGGGACTAAGACCTACGAGCAGTACTTC. The full variable domain, in which reference TRBV7-9 and TRBJ2-7 provide the parts outside the CDR3, is DTGVSQNPRHKITKRGQNVTFRCDPISEHNRLYWYRQTLGQGPEFLTYFQNEAQLEKSRLLSDRFSAERPKGSFSTLEIQRTEQGDSAMYLCASSLLGTKTYEQYFGPGTRLTVT.

The chain combines TRBV5-8 with TRBJ1-1; D perhaps matches TRBD1 (6 bases). Germline V gene data show CDR1 as SGHTS and CDR2 as YDEGEE. The V gene lost 3 bases and the J gene lost 0 bases, with 9 bases spanning the gap. The CDR3 totals 14 residues. The CDR3 loop reads CASSSDSMNTEAFF. CDR3 DNA: TGTGCCAGCAGCTCGGACAGCATGAACACTGAAGCTTTCTTT.

This clone has only a few counts. The chain combines TRBV18 with TRBJ1-5; 7 positions match TRBD1. Germline loops: CDR1 KGHSH, CDR2 LQKENI. V dropped 6 bases and J dropped 0; count of bases not matched to a gene: 8. This CDR3 region has 16 residues. CDR3 coding DNA: TGTGCCAGCTCCCCGACAGGGCTTTATAGCAATCAGCCCCAGCATTTT. Its protein product is CASSPTGLYSNQPQHF.

The rearrangement uses TRBV6-5 and TRBJ2-1; TRBD2 matches at 9 bases. Germline-derived CDR1 and CDR2 are MNHEY and SVGAGI. This CDR3 contains 12 residues. Trimming removed 10 bases from V and 8 bases from J; junction bases left unmatched: 6. CDR3 protein: CATRSGSDEQFF. The CDR3 DNA reads as TGTGCCACCCGTAGCGGGAGCGATGAGCAGTTCTTC.

The chain employs TRBV6-5 and TRBJ1-2; a possible D gene is TRBD1 (5 bases). The V and J ends lost 7 bases and 4 bases respectively, with 13 bases between them. The CDR3 runs to 13 residues. CDR1 and CDR2 from the germline V gene are MNHEY and SVGAGI. CDR3 region: CASTLGQTYGYTF. In DNA form, the CDR3 reads TGTGCCAGCACCCTGGGGCAGACCTATGGCTACACCTTC.

The chain carries TRBV7-9 and TRBJ2-1; D perhaps matches TRBD1 (6 bases). Deletions cut 5 bases from V and 0 bases from J, with 14 bases between. The CDR3 covers 16 residues. Germline loops: CDR1 SEHNR, CDR2 FQNEAQ (reference sequence). The CDR3 sequence is CASSPPRGSSYNEQFF. The CDR3 DNA reads TGTGCCAGCAGCCCCCCAAGGGGGAGCTCCTACAATGAGCAGTTCTTC.

The V gene is TRBV9, the J gene TRBJ2-1, with D maybe TRBD1 (5 bases). The CDR3 consists of 17 residues. Germline lookup yields CDR1 SGDLS and CDR2 YYNGEE. Trimming cost V 3 bases and J 4 bases, with 20 bases left between them. The CDR3 region has the DNA TGTGCCAGCAGCGCCCCCCTGGGGCCGAGCCTTTACAATGAGCAGTTCTTC. This sequence encodes CASSAPLGPSLYNEQFF.

This clone was observed once. The rearrangement uses TRBV19 and TRBJ1-2, with a tentative D call TRBD1 (5 bases). V was clipped by 7 bases and J by 0 bases, with 15 bases between them. Per the germline V gene, CDR1 is LNHDA and CDR2 is SQIVND (reference sequence). The CDR3 totals 15 residues. The CDR3, as DNA: TGTGCCAGTACCTCCCAGACAGTGACTAACTATGGCTACACCTTC. Its translation: CASTSQTVTNYGYTF.

J is TRBJ2-2 and V is TRBV6-5, with TRBD1 matching 7 bases. J was trimmed by 5 bases and V by 7 bases; bases with no gene match: 10. CDR3 length: 15 amino acids. Germline-derived CDR1 and CDR2 are MNHEY and SVGAGI. CDR3 protein: CASISTGKGTGELFF. The CDR3 DNA is TGTGCCAGCATCTCGACAGGGAAGGGTACCGGGGAGCTGTTTTTT.

The DNA of the CDR3 is TGTGCCAGCAGTGAACGCCGGATTGGGCACAGTGAAGCTTTCTTT. This encodes CASSERRIGHSEAFF. The chain links TRBV2 to TRBJ1-1; D unresolved. The CDR3 runs to 15 residues. CDR1 and CDR2 (germline): SNHLY, FYNNEI. V was shortened by 2 bases and J by 7 bases, with 17 bases between the two germline ends.

This chain joins TRBV9 and TRBJ1-2; the match to TRBD1 covers 10 bases. The CDR3 is made up of 16 amino acids. Germline-derived CDR1 and CDR2 are SGDLS and YYNGEE. V trimming: 4 bases; J trimming: 3 bases; junction bases outside the gene matches: 9. CDR3 sequence reads: CASSPAGTGDDYGYTF. The CDR3, as DNA: TGTGCCAGCAGCCCCGCCGGGACAGGGGACGACTATGGCTACACCTTC.

This sequence joins TRBV7-9 and TRBJ1-1; a possible D gene is TRBD1 (5 bases). The CDR3 has 14 residues. Between the trimmed V and J ends, which lost 8 bases and 1 base, there was a span of 14 bases. Germline assignment: CDR1 SEHNR and CDR2 FQNEAQ (reference sequence). CDR3 sequence (DNA): TGTGCCAGCCGCCGGGACTCTTCGAACACTGAAGCTTTCTTT. Translating gives CASRRDSSNTEAFF.

V usage is TRBV11-2 and J usage is TRBJ1-2; 8 nucleotides align to TRBD1. With 3 bases clipped from V and 6 bases from J, the junction kept 6 bases outside the gene matches. From germline, CDR1 is SGHAT and CDR2 FQNNGV. This CDR3 contains 14 residues. Here the CDR3 reads CASSFDRGQDGYTF. The CDR3 DNA sequence: TGTGCCAGCAGCTTTGACAGGGGCCAGGATGGCTACACCTTC.

The CDR3 DNA reads TGTGCCAGCAGCCAACAGGACAGGAAGACGAACGGAGCTTTCTTT. As protein: CASSQQDRKTNGAFF. The gene calls are TRBV3-1 (or the pseudogene TRBV3-2) and TRBJ1-1; 7 positions agree with TRBD1. There are 15 residues in the CDR3. The germline gives CDR1 LGHDT, CDR2 YNNKEL (reference sequence). Losses at the gene ends were 2 bases for V and 10 bases for J; bases not matched to a gene: 13.

The chain combines TRBV7-9 with TRBJ1-2; a possible D gene is TRBD1 (6 bases). The CDR3 is made up of 15 amino acids. The V and J ends lost 5 bases and 1 base respectively, with 14 bases between them. Germline loops: CDR1 SEHNR, CDR2 FQNEAQ (reference sequence). CDR3 amino acids: CASSGRGAFNYGYTF. The CDR3 DNA reads as TGTGCCAGCAGCGGGAGGGGGGCGTTTAACTATGGCTACACCTTC.

The chain employs TRBV19 and TRBJ1-2; D remains ambiguous. The CDR3 covers 15 residues. The germline CDR1 and CDR2 sequences are LNHDA and SQIVND (reference sequence). V was trimmed by 0 bases and J by 5 bases, leaving 13 bases between them. The CDR3 reads CASSIDQPGRYGYTF. The CDR3 DNA is TGTGCCAGTAGTATAGATCAACCGGGGAGGTATGGCTACACCTTC.

The chain carries TRBV5-1 and TRBJ1-4; 7 bases line up with TRBD1. V dropped 2 bases and J dropped 5; count of bases not matched to a gene: 3. Germline assignment: CDR1 SGHRS and CDR2 YFSETQ. The length of the CDR3 is 14 residues. The CDR3 loop is CASSLTQGNEKLFF. The CDR3 DNA follows: TGCGCCAGCAGCTTAACACAGGGGAATGAAAAACTGTTTTTT.

The chain links TRBV24-1 to TRBJ2-3; 8 nucleotides agree with TRBD2. The V segment lost 3 bases and the J segment 5 bases; nucleotides outside the gene matches: 6. CDR3 size: 15 residues. Germline V gene sequence: CDR1 KGHDR, CDR2 SFDVKD. The CDR3 loop is CATSDPGGPVDTQYF. CDR3 in DNA: TGTGCCACCAGTGATCCGGGAGGGCCCGTAGATACGCAGTATTTT.

V gene TRBV15 combines with J gene TRBJ1-1, with 7 positions matching TRBD1. J lost 0 bases, V lost 8 bases, and 12 bases had no gene match. CDR1 and CDR2 (germline): LNHNV, YYDKDF (reference sequence). This CDR3 is 16 amino acids long. The DNA of the CDR3 is TGTGCCACCGGGAGAGGGACAGCTTCCCTGAACACTGAAGCTTTCTTT. Translation: CATGRGTASLNTEAFF.

The table lists this clone with a count of one. The V and J genes are TRBV10-3 and TRBJ1-3, with 7 bases that match TRBD1. Looked up from germline, CDR1 is ENHRY and CDR2 is SYGVKD. The J segment lost 0 bases and the V segment lost 4 bases, leaving 9 bases of the junction unmatched. The CDR3 length is 17 residues. CDR3 amino acids: CAISGVGTESSGNTIYF. The DNA for the CDR3 is TGTGCCATCAGTGGGGTCGGGACAGAGAGCTCTGGAAACACCATATATTTT.

CDR3 protein: CASSLTGGNSPLHF. The CDR3 coding sequence is TGTGCCAGCAGCTTGACAGGAGGGAATTCACCCCTCCACTTT. The chain couples TRBV5-8 to TRBJ1-6; a possible D gene is TRBD1 (5 bases). V lost 1 base, J lost 7 bases, and 9 bases lay in between. Germline loops: CDR1 SGHTS, CDR2 YDEGEE. This CDR3 is built from 14 residues.

This chain connects TRBV27 to TRBJ2-1; the match to TRBD2 covers 9 bases. The CDR3 length is 16 residues. Losses at the gene ends were 0 bases for V and 7 bases for J; bases not matched to a gene: 7. The germline CDR1 and CDR2 sequences are MNHEY and SMNVEV (reference sequence). Here the CDR3 DNA reads TGTGCCAGCAGTTTATCGATTGGCGGGGGGGCGAATGAGCAGTTCTTC. Its translation: CASSLSIGGGANEQFF.

This clone appeared a few times. V and J are TRBV5-1 and TRBJ1-3, with D perhaps matching TRBD1 (6 bases). V lost 3 bases and J lost 4, with 8 bases in between. The CDR3 runs to 13 residues. Germline lookup yields CDR1 SGHRS and CDR2 YFSETQ. The CDR3 sequence is CASSSGQGNTIYF. CDR3 DNA sequence: TGCGCCAGCAGCTCAGGACAGGGAAACACCATATATTTT.

The chain is built from TRBV5-4 and TRBJ1-2; TRBD1 aligns across 7 bases. CDR1 and CDR2 from the germline V gene are SGHNT and YYREEE (reference sequence). The junction had 8 bases not matched to a gene; V was cut back by 5 bases and J by 7 bases. CDR3 size: 13 residues. CDR3 protein: CASSIDRVSGYTF. The CDR3 bases are TGTGCCAGCAGTATAGACAGGGTGAGTGGCTACACCTTC.

A few counts support this clone. This chain joins TRBV6-9 and TRBJ2-7, with D unresolved. The germline V and J ends were trimmed by 9 bases and 6 bases, with 3 bases remaining between them. Germline values: CDR1 MNHGY, CDR2 SVAAGI. This CDR3 has 8 residues. The CDR3 DNA reads as TGTGCCAGGGCCGAGCAGTACTTC. Protein: CARAEQYF.